The sequence of this T cell receptor beta chain was determined in a study of cytomegalovirus exposure and HLA in healthy donors. The PCR ran on 60 Vbeta and 13 Jbeta primers. Some clones are missing from TCRdb's copy, which holds only in-frame ones; the method was immunoSEQ multiplex PCR. The listing contains about 41,000 clones. A note on this clone: This sample also contains other DNA sequences that code for the same CDR3.

This CDR3 contains 12 residues. V lost 4 bases and J 13 bases, leaving 12 bases between the germline ends. From germline, CDR1 is SGHRS and CDR2 YFSETQ. J is TRBJ1-6 and V is TRBV5-1; no clear D gene. Material: PBMCs. The TCR originated in a young man in good health and CMV-seronegative. CDR3 coding DNA: TGCGCCAGCAGCCGGCAGGCTGATCCCCTCCACTTT. Residues: CASSRQADPLHF.